What follows are 20 T cell receptor beta chains derived from one specimen sequenced in a study of T cell responses to AZD1222 COVID-19 vaccine. TCRdb's copy holds only in-frame clones and misses some; the assay was immunoSEQ multiplex PCR. Here the sample spans about 180,000 clones, roughly 92% being singletons. The sample here was peripheral blood, taken 28 days after the second AZD1222 dose. These receptors all come from an adult who received the AZD1222 COVID-19 vaccine.

The rearrangement links TRBV11-3 to TRBJ2-3, with no clear D. V was shortened by 1 base and J by 2 bases, with 7 bases between the two germline ends. Germline V gene lookup returns CDR1 SGHNT and CDR2 YENEEA. The CDR3 runs 14 residues. CDR3 region: CASSLVSITDTQYF. DNA for the CDR3: TGTGCCAGCAGCTTAGTTTCTATCACAGATACGCAGTATTTT.

The V gene is TRBV5-4, the J gene TRBJ1-6, with D possibly matching TRBD1 (5 bases). Germline CDR1 SGHNT, CDR2 YYREEE (reference sequence). This CDR3 contains 15 residues. Trimming stripped 1 base from V and 8 bases from J, with 13 bases between. The CDR3, as DNA: TGTGCCAGCAGCTTGAAACCCTTAGGGGATTCACCCCTCCACTTT. It is translated as CASSLKPLGDSPLHF.

The chain combines TRBV9 with TRBJ2-7; D may be TRBD1 (5 bases). The CDR3 spans 15 residues. Germline V gene sequence: CDR1 SGDLS, CDR2 YYNGEE. Trimming left V 1 base short and J 0 bases short, with 11 bases between. The DNA of the CDR3 is TGTGCCAGCAGCGTATTGGACACAACCTCCTACGAGCAGTACTTC. The encoded protein is CASSVLDTTSYEQYF.

V usage is TRBV28 and J usage is TRBJ1-1; no definite D call. Germline lookup yields CDR1 MDHEN and CDR2 SYDVKM. The CDR3 runs 14 residues. V was clipped by 3 bases and J by 4 bases, with 12 bases between them. In DNA, the CDR3 is TGTGCCAGCAGTTTTCGGCCTAGAGGCACTGAAGCTTTCTTT. Translated: CASSFRPRGTEAFF.

The chain joins TRBV6-5 to TRBJ2-1, with D perhaps matching TRBD1 or TRBD2 (5 bases each). CDR3 length: 11 residues. Trimming stripped 7 bases from V and 9 bases from J, with 10 bases between. Germline CDR1 and CDR2: MNHEY and SVGAGI. The CDR3 nucleotides are TGTGCCAGCATATGGGGGATTGAGCAGTTCTTC. This gives the protein CASIWGIEQFF.

J is TRBJ1-1 and V is TRBV2; D remains ambiguous. The CDR3 is 13 residues long. CDR1 and CDR2 (germline): SNHLY, FYNNEI. V was shortened by 8 bases and J by 1 base, with 11 bases between the two germline ends. The CDR3 reads CASLRAQNTEAFF. CDR3 sequence (DNA): TGTGCCAGCCTCCGGGCACAGAACACTGAAGCTTTCTTT.

This clone was seen more than once but under ten times. The chain is built from TRBV19 and TRBJ1-1; D is unclear. The CDR3 length is 13 residues. V dropped 3 bases and J dropped 5 bases, with 10 bases sitting between them. The germline gives CDR1 LNHDA, CDR2 SQIVND (reference sequence). CDR3 protein: CASSMIGTTEAFF. The DNA for the CDR3 is TGTGCCAGTAGTATGATTGGCACGACTGAAGCTTTCTTT.

The chain employs TRBV19 and TRBJ1-5; perhaps TRBD1 as D (5 bases). This CDR3 comprises 13 residues. Per germline, CDR1 LNHDA and CDR2 SQIVND (reference sequence). V was trimmed by 3 bases and J by 3 bases, leaving 6 bases between them. The CDR3 sequence: CASSMTDNQPQHF. DNA of the CDR3: TGTGCCAGTAGTATGACAGACAATCAGCCCCAGCATTTT.

The rearrangement links TRBV7-9 to TRBJ2-3; D may be TRBD2 (6 bases). The CDR3 has 15 amino acids. CDR1 and CDR2 from the germline V gene are SEHNR and FQNEAQ (reference sequence). V lost 2 bases and J lost 3, with 12 bases in between. CDR3 in amino acids: CASSLLRESTDTQYF. CDR3 bases: TGTGCCAGCAGCTTATTACGGGAGTCTACAGATACGCAGTATTTT.

V usage is TRBV2 and J usage is TRBJ1-4, with a weak D call TRBD1 (6 bases). CDR3 size: 15 residues. Trimming pared 2 bases from V and 4 bases from J, leaving 11 bases between. Germline CDR1 and CDR2: SNHLY and FYNNEI. Here the CDR3 DNA reads TGTGCCAGCAGTGAATCAGGGGCCCATAATGAAAAACTGTTTTTT. It specifies CASSESGAHNEKLFF.

This clone was counted a single time. The J gene is TRBJ1-1, the V gene TRBV6-5, with 7 bases fitting TRBD1. The germline V gene encodes CDR1 MNHEY and CDR2 SVGAGI. The length of the CDR3 is 13 residues. J lost 7 bases, V lost 4 bases, and 6 bases had no gene match. The CDR3 sequence: CASSLRQGVEAFF. CDR3 coding DNA: TGTGCCAGCAGTTTGCGTCAGGGGGTTGAAGCTTTCTTT.

This clone was observed once. The chain has TRBV27 and TRBJ2-1; D uncertain. CDR1 MNHEY and CDR2 SMNVEV come from the germline V gene (reference sequence). CDR3 size: 11 residues. Trimming removed 3 bases from V and 7 bases from J, with 4 bases in between. In DNA, the CDR3 is TGTGCCAGCAGTTTCGAGAATGAGCAGTTCTTC. Translation: CASSFENEQFF.

The J gene is TRBJ1-2, the V gene TRBV5-1; D not resolved. V lost 2 bases and J 8 bases, leaving 13 bases between the germline ends. The CDR3 loop spans 13 amino acids. Germline V CDR1 and CDR2: SGHRS, YFSETQ. The DNA of the CDR3 is TGCGCCAGCAGCTTAGGAGGGAATGGAGGCTACACCTTC. As protein: CASSLGGNGGYTF.

The gene calls are TRBV28 and TRBJ1-4; tentative D call: TRBD1 (5 bases). The CDR3 contains 13 residues. Between the trimmed V and J ends, which lost 3 bases and 8 bases, there was a span of 10 bases. Germline V gene lookup returns CDR1 MDHEN and CDR2 SYDVKM. The CDR3 reads CASSFGDLEKLFF. As DNA, the CDR3 is TGTGCCAGCAGTTTTGGGGACTTGGAAAAACTGTTTTTT.

V and J are TRBV6-4 and TRBJ2-2; TRBD1 matches 10 bases. The junction had 1 base not matched to a gene; V was cut back by 6 bases and J by 3 bases. Per germline, CDR1 MRHNA and CDR2 SNTAGT. The CDR3 loop spans 14 amino acids. CDR3 DNA sequence: TGTGCCAGCAGAGGGACAGGGGACACCGGGGAGCTGTTTTTT. Its protein is CASRGTGDTGELFF.

CDR3 coding DNA: TGTGCCAGCAGCAAGGGGTTGGCGAGTTCACCCCTCCACTTT. Translation gives CASSKGLASSPLHF. The chain has TRBV14 and TRBJ1-6; the D gene is possibly TRBD1 (5 bases). The CDR3 length is 14 residues. CDR1 SGHDN and CDR2 FVKESK come from the germline V gene. Between the trimmed V and J ends, which lost 5 bases and 9 bases, there was a span of 14 bases. Using reference TRBV14 and TRBJ1-6 for the parts outside the CDR3, the full variable domain is EAGVTQFPSHSVIEKGQTVTLRCDPISGHDNLYWYRRVMGKEIKFLLHFVKESKQDESGMPNNRFLAERTGGTYSTLKVQPAELEDSGVYFCASSKGLASSPLHFGNGTRLTVT.

This chain uses TRBV11-1 with TRBJ2-1; D unclear. Looked up from germline, CDR1 is SGHAT and CDR2 is FQDESV (reference sequence). The CDR3 has 15 amino acids. The V end was cut by 5 bases, the J end by 8 bases, with 19 bases between. Here the CDR3 DNA reads TGTGCCAGCAGCCTGGACGGCGTAGGGCATGATGAGCAGTTCTTC. It yields the protein CASSLDGVGHDEQFF.

The chain has TRBV18 and TRBJ1-1; no firm D call. The length of the CDR3 is 15 residues. Germline CDR1 reads KGHSH; CDR2 reads LQKENI. Trimming shortened V by 4 bases and J by 3 bases, and 15 bases separated the two germline ends. CDR3 region: CASSQGLAGDTEAFF. The CDR3 DNA reads TGTGCCAGCTCACAAGGCCTTGCTGGGGACACTGAAGCTTTCTTT.

This clone was observed once. The V gene is TRBV4-3, the J gene TRBJ1-3; the match to TRBD1 covers 9 bases. The V gene end was trimmed by 4 bases and the J gene end by 1 base; junction bases not matched to a gene: 8. Germline assignment: CDR1 LGHNA and CDR2 YSLEER. CDR3 size: 17 residues. The CDR3 spells CASSPYVGQGSGNTIYF. The CDR3, as DNA: TGCGCCAGCAGCCCTTACGTGGGACAGGGATCTGGAAACACCATATATTTT.

The V call is TRBV19, the J call TRBJ2-1; D is ambiguous. Germline values: CDR1 LNHDA, CDR2 SQIVND (reference sequence). The CDR3 spans 14 residues. V lost 0 bases and J 6 bases, leaving 9 bases between the germline ends. CDR3 nucleotides: TGTGCCAGTAGTATAGATCACACTGGCAATGAGCAGTTCTTC. This encodes CASSIDHTGNEQFF.